Each of the 27 T cell receptor beta chains below was sequenced from the same sample in a study of tumor-infiltrating lymphocytes in oesophageal squamous cell carcinoma. TCRdb reprocessed the reads via MiXCR and lists one record per CDR3 protein. The table includes 12,000 or so distinct CDR3 sequences, roughly 60% detected once. The material sequenced was blood. Receptors originate from a female donor with esophageal squamous cell carcinoma.

This clonotype is medium-sized. This chain links TRBV28 with TRBJ2-6, with D unresolved. The CDR3 totals 13 residues. Per the germline V gene, CDR1 is MDHEN and CDR2 is SYDVKM. Deletions cut 6 bases from V and 1 base from J, with 4 bases between. CDR3 sequence reads: CASRRSGANVLTF. In DNA form, the CDR3 reads TGTGCCAGCAGGAGATCTGGGGCCAACGTCCTGACTTTC.

The table lists this clonotype with a few counts. The genes are TRBV7-2 and TRBJ2-1; D is perhaps TRBD1 (5 bases). The CDR3 runs to 15 residues. V was pared by 0 bases and J by 4 bases, with 10 bases between. In germline, CDR1 is SGHTA, CDR2 FQGNSA. CDR3 region: CASSLAQGWYNEQFF. The DNA of the CDR3 is TGTGCCAGCAGCTTAGCTCAGGGTTGGTACAATGAGCAGTTCTTC.

This clonotype has at least ten counts. This rearrangement joins TRBV2 to TRBJ2-1; perhaps D is TRBD1 or TRBD2 (5 bases each). V gave up 4 bases and J gave up 7 bases, with 17 bases separating them. Germline-derived CDR1 and CDR2 are SNHLY and FYNNEI. The CDR3 contains 15 residues. CDR3 in DNA: TGTGCCAGCAGTGGTGGGTTGGGGCGGAGGAATGAGCAGTTCTTC. As protein: CASSGGLGRRNEQFF.

By frequency in the sample, this clonotype is large. The chain is built from TRBV7-2 and TRBJ2-1, with D maybe TRBD1 (6 bases). Germline loops: CDR1 SGHTA, CDR2 FQGNSA. The CDR3 covers 12 residues. V was pared by 0 bases and J by 14 bases, with 11 bases between. The CDR3 DNA sequence: TGTGCCAGCAGCTTAGCTATTGGACAGAAGTTCTTC. It is translated as CASSLAIGQKFF.

This clonotype appeared many times. This sequence joins TRBV7-6 and TRBJ2-7; 9 bases agree with TRBD1. The J call may be wrong; the DNA end is better matched by TRBJ2-1. This CDR3 contains 13 residues. CDR1 is SGHVS, CDR2 FNYEAQ, per germline. The chain's CDR3 is CASSWDRESEQFF. The CDR3 DNA sequence: TGTGCCAGCAGCTGGGACAGGGAAAGTGAGCAGTTCTTC.

Concerning this clonotype itself: No conserved phenylalanine or tryptophan ends this CDR3, so it is likely a read error. Because the CDR3's place on the DNA is in doubt, the DNA is left out and the CDR3 is given as listed by TCRdb. The rearrangement joins TRBV7-6 to TRBJ2-7. The CDR3 is 13 residues long, counting both termini. CDR1 and CDR2 (germline): SGHVS, FNYEAQ. This chain's CDR3 is CASSPGTEQYFGS.

This clonotype appeared a few times. This chain links TRBV7-6 with TRBJ2-1; tentatively, D is TRBD2 (6 bases). The CDR3 has 13 residues. Germline V gene sequence: CDR1 SGHVS, CDR2 FNYEAQ. Trimming took off 5 bases at V and 4 bases at J, with 9 bases between the two ends. CDR3 coding DNA: TGTGCCAGCAGCAGGCGGGATTACAATGAGCAGTTCTTC. This translates into CASSRRDYNEQFF.

There are many counts of this clonotype. The chain has TRBV25-1 and TRBJ1-4, with 12 bases matching TRBD1. Trimming removed 4 bases from V and 5 bases from J; junction bases left unmatched: 14. Germline CDR1 MGHDK, CDR2 SYGVNS. The CDR3 covers 19 residues. CDR3 loop: CASSGHRDRGRLVNEKLFF. In DNA, the CDR3 is TGTGCCAGCAGTGGGCACCGGGACAGGGGGCGTCTTGTCAATGAAAAACTGTTTTTT.

This clonotype was found a few times. V and J are TRBV6-2 or TRBV6-3 and TRBJ2-1; D remains unclear. Germline CDR1 MNHEY, CDR2 SVGEGT. The CDR3 spans 13 residues. Trimming pared 5 bases from V and 0 bases from J, leaving 5 bases between. The CDR3 coding sequence is TGTGCCAGCAGTAAAAGCTCCTACAATGAGCAGTTCTTC. Protein: CASSKSSYNEQFF.

V gene TRBV7-6 combines with J gene TRBJ2-5; TRBD2 matches at 8 bases. The better agreement between TRBJ2-7 and the DNA end casts doubt on the J call. CDR1 is SGHVS, CDR2 FNYEAQ, per germline. The length of the CDR3 is 19 residues. CDR3 DNA sequence: TGTGCCAGCAGCTCCGGAGCGGGAGAGGCACCCCCGAGTTCCTACGAGCAGTACTTC. Encoded protein: CASSSGAGEAPPSSYEQYF.

The chain carries TRBV7-3 and TRBJ2-1, with TRBD2 matching 8 bases. V was pared by 4 bases and J by 7 bases, with 9 bases of the junction left unmatched. CDR1 is SGHTA and CDR2 is FQGTGA in the germline V gene. The CDR3 length is 15 residues. The CDR3 is CASSSGGSGGNEQFF. DNA of the CDR3: TGTGCCAGCAGCTCTGGAGGGAGCGGGGGAAATGAGCAGTTCTTC.

V usage is TRBV6-6 and J usage is TRBJ2-1; 8 bases line up with TRBD1. The J call may be wrong; the DNA end is better matched by TRBJ1-2. This CDR3 is built from 14 residues. In germline, CDR1 is MNHNY, CDR2 SVGAGI (reference sequence). CDR3 in DNA: TGTGCCAGCAGTGCACAGGGGGGAAAGTATGGCTACACCTTC. As protein: CASSAQGGKYGYTF.

The chain has TRBV7-9 and TRBJ2-7, with 11 positions matching TRBD1. Germline assignment: CDR1 SEHNR and CDR2 FQNEAQ (reference sequence). The length of the CDR3 is 16 residues. The V and J ends lost 6 bases and 3 bases, in that order; junction bases with no gene match: 10. CDR3 in DNA: TGTGCCAGCAGACACGACCGAGGGACAGGGGGCTACGAGCAGTACTTC. As protein: CASRHDRGTGGYEQYF.

The V and J genes are TRBV12-3 or TRBV12-4 and TRBJ2-5, with 14 bases that match TRBD2. The J call may be wrong; the DNA end is better matched by TRBJ2-7. This CDR3 has 15 amino acids. CDR3 region: CASKRTSGGINEQYF. The CDR3 bases are TGTGCCAGCAAGCGGACTAGCGGGGGGATAAACGAGCAGTACTTC.

This clonotype has just a few counts. Sequence at one end of the junction differs from germline and may be a read error. V gene TRBV7-6 combines with J gene TRBJ2-1; D gene unclear. The CDR3 consists of 14 residues. Germline values: CDR1 SGHVS, CDR2 FNYEAQ. DNA of the CDR3: TGTGCTAGCAGCTTCTCCCCCGACCACAATGAGCAGTTCTTC. Its translation: CASSFSPDHNEQFF. Variable domain in full (rest from reference TRBV7-6 and TRBJ2-1): GAGVSQSPRYKVTKRGQDVALRCDPISGHVSLYWYRQALGQGPEFLTYFNYEAQQDKSGLPNDRFSAERPEGSISTLTIQRTEQRDSAMYRCASSFSPDHNEQFFGPGTRLTVL.

The V gene is TRBV7-2, the J gene TRBJ2-5; the D is unclear. The end of the DNA fits TRBJ2-7 better, so the J call may be wrong. Germline loops: CDR1 SGHTA, CDR2 FQGNSA. CDR3 length: 12 amino acids. CDR3 nucleotide sequence: TGTGCCAGCAGCTTACATAAGGGCGAGCAGTACTTC. Its translation is CASSLHKGEQYF.

In regard to this clonotype: No conserved phenylalanine or tryptophan is present at the end of the CDR3, so a read error is the likely explanation. Because the CDR3's place on the DNA is in doubt, the DNA is left out and the CDR3 is given as listed by TCRdb. The CDR3 loop reads CASSKRGFGYTFGS. The rearrangement uses TRBV7-9 and TRBJ2-5; the table's D gene call, TRBD1, was not cross checked with the DNA. Germline V gene lookup returns CDR1 SEHNR and CDR2 FQNEAQ (reference sequence). With termini counted, the CDR3 has 14 amino acids.

The V gene is TRBV7-8, the J gene TRBJ2-7; D gene uncertain. The DNA end is a closer match to TRBJ2-5, so the J assignment may be wrong. The CDR3 runs to 15 residues. Germline CDR1 is SGHVS and CDR2 is FQNEAQ. In DNA, the CDR3 is TGTGCCAGCAGCACCCGCTCAACTATACGGGCGACCCAGTACTTC. This codes for CASSTRSTIRATQYF.

The V call is TRBV28, the J call TRBJ2-1, with TRBD2 matching over 7 bases. The CDR3 totals 15 residues. V dropped 4 bases and J dropped 4; count of bases not matched to a gene: 7. Germline V gene lookup returns CDR1 MDHEN and CDR2 SYDVKM. The CDR3: CASSSRDYPYNEQFF. Here the CDR3 DNA reads TGTGCCAGCAGTTCACGGGACTATCCTTACAATGAGCAGTTCTTC.

The chain joins TRBV11-2 to TRBJ2-5; a weak D match, TRBD1 (6 bases). CDR3 length: 14 amino acids. V shed 5 bases and J shed 3 bases, with 13 bases lying between them. Germline V gene data show CDR1 as SGHAT and CDR2 as FQNNGV. The CDR3 DNA follows: TGTGCCAGCAGCATTGGACAGACTGAAGAGACCCAGTACTTC. This codes for CASSIGQTEETQYF.

Here the CDR3 reads CASSRGGSVHEQYF. The CDR3 DNA follows: TGTGCCAGTAGTAGGGGGGGCTCGGTCCACGAGCAGTACTTC. V and J are TRBV19 and TRBJ2-7; perhaps TRBD2 as D (7 bases). Germline lookup yields CDR1 LNHDA and CDR2 SQIVND (reference sequence). V was clipped by 4 bases and J by 5 bases, with 15 bases between them. This CDR3 spans 14 amino acids.

V usage is TRBV6-1 and J usage is TRBJ2-3; unclear D gene. The J call may not be correct, given that the DNA end is closer to TRBJ2-5. The CDR3 runs to 12 residues. The V gene's germline CDR1 is MNHNS and CDR2 SASEGT. CDR3 sequence: CASSERFQTQYF. The CDR3, as DNA: TGTGCCAGCAGTGAAAGATTCCAGACCCAGTACTTC.

This clonotype has only one observation. The rearrangement joins TRBV19 to TRBJ2-1, with TRBD1 matching over 11 bases. The J call may be mistaken, given a closer DNA end match to TRBJ2-7. Germline V gives CDR1 LNHDA, CDR2 SQIVND (reference sequence). The CDR3 loop spans 15 amino acids. DNA for the CDR3: TGTGCCAATACTTGGACAGGGGGCTCCTACAATGAGCAGTACTTC. Amino acid sequence: CANTWTGGSYNEQYF.

This sequence joins TRBV7-2 and TRBJ2-1; perhaps TRBD1 as D (5 bases). The V and J ends lost 4 bases and 0 bases respectively, with 16 bases between them. The germline V gene has CDR1 SGHTA and CDR2 FQGNSA. This CDR3 has 17 amino acids. Written as DNA, the CDR3 is TGTGCCAGCAGCTCAAACCCCGACAGTCCCTCCTACAATGAGCAGTTCTTC. This codes for CASSSNPDSPSYNEQFF.

This clonotype was detected many times. The J gene is TRBJ2-1, the V gene TRBV28; D perhaps matches TRBD1 (5 bases). This CDR3 has 13 amino acids. V lost 5 bases and J lost 10, with 15 bases in between. CDR1 and CDR2 (germline): MDHEN, SYDVKM. The CDR3 DNA follows: TGTGCCAGCAGTCTAAGGGGTCCCTACGAGCAGTTCTTC. Protein sequence: CASSLRGPYEQFF.

This clonotype was seen only a few times. The conserved closing phenylalanine or tryptophan is absent in this CDR3, likely reflecting a read error. It is unclear where the CDR3 begins or ends on the DNA, so no DNA is shown, and the CDR3 is as TCRdb lists it. This chain links TRBV12-3 or TRBV12-4 with TRBJ2-7; the table's TRBD2 call for D was not verified on the DNA. The CDR3 is 16 amino acids in total, end residues counted. The CDR3 is CASKQEGITYGYTFGS.

This chain links TRBV7-2 with TRBJ2-1; D ambiguous. The J call is doubtful: the DNA matches TRBJ2-7 better. In germline, CDR1 is SGHTA, CDR2 FQGNSA. The CDR3 runs 12 residues. CDR3 amino acids: CASSLRIGEQYF. In DNA, the CDR3 is TGTGCCAGCAGCTTACGAATCGGCGAGCAGTACTTC.